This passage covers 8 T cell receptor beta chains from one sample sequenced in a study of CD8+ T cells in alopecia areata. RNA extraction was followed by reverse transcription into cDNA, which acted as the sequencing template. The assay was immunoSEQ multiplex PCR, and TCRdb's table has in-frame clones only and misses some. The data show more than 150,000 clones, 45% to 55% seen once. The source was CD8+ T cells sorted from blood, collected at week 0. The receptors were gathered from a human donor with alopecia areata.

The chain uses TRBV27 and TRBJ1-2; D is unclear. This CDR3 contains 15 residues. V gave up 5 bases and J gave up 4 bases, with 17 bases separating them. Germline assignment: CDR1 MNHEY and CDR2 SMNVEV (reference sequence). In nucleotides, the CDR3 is TGTGCCAGCAGTCCTTGGGTCGGGGAGGGCTATGGCTACACCTTC. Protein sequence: CASSPWVGEGYGYTF.

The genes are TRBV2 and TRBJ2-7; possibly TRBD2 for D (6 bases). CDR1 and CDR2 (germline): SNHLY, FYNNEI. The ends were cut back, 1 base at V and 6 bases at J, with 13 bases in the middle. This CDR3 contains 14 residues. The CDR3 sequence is CASSEGLAFGEQYF. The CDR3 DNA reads TGTGCCAGCAGTGAAGGTCTAGCGTTTGGCGAGCAGTACTTC.

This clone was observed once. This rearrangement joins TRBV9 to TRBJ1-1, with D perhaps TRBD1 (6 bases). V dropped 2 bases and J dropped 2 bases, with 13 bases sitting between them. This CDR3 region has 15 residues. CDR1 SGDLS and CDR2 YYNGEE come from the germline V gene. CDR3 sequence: CASSVSDRQNTEAFF. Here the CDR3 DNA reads TGTGCCAGCAGCGTCTCGGACAGACAAAACACTGAAGCTTTCTTT.

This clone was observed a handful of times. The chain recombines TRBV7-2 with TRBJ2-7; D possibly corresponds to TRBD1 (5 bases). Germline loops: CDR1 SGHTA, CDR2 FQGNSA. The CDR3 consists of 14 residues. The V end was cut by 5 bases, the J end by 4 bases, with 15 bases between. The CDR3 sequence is CASSLAGNWYEQYF. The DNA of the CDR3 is TGTGCCAGCAGCCTCGCAGGGAATTGGTACGAGCAGTACTTC.

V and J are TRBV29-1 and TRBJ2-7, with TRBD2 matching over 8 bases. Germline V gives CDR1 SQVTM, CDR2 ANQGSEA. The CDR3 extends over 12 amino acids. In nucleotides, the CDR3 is TGCAGTGTAGCGGGAAAAGAAGACGAGCAGTACTTC. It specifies CSVAGKEDEQYF.

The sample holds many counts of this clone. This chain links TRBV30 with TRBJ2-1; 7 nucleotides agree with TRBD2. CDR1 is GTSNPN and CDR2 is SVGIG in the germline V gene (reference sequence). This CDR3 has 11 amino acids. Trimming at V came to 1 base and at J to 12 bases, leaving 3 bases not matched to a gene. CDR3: CAWSGKRGQFF. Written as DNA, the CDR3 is TGTGCCTGGAGTGGAAAGCGGGGGCAGTTCTTC.

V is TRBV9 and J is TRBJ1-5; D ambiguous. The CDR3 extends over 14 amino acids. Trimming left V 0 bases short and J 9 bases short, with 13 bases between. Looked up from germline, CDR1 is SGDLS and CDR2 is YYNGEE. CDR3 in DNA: TGTGCCAGCAGCGTAGATCAAGGAGCGAGGCCCCAGCATTTT. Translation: CASSVDQGARPQHF.

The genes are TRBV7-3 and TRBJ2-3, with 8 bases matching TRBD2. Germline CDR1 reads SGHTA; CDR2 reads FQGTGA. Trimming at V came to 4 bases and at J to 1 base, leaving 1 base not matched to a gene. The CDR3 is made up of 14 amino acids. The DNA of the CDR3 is TGTGCCAGCAGCTGGCGGGGGGGCACAGATACGCAGTATTTT. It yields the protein CASSWRGGTDTQYF.